Following are 28 T cell receptor beta chains from one sample sequenced in a study of control samples from healthy donors and cancer patients. The data were produced by immunoSEQ multiplex PCR, yet TCRdb's version contains in-frame clones alone and is incomplete. The data contain 150,000 to 200,000 clones, 90% of them singletons. The sequenced sample consisted of blood. The receptor set was obtained from a woman in her fifties or sixties in good health.

V usage is TRBV3-1 (or the pseudogene TRBV3-2) and J usage is TRBJ2-7, with D possibly matching TRBD1 (6 bases). The CDR3 loop spans 14 amino acids. Germline-derived CDR1 and CDR2 are LGHDT and YNNKEL (reference sequence). V lost 4 bases and J 3 bases, leaving 13 bases between the germline ends. The CDR3: CASSPRTANYEQYF. CDR3 bases: TGTGCCAGCAGCCCTCGGACAGCTAACTACGAGCAGTACTTC.

The chain couples TRBV7-8 to TRBJ1-2, with D hard to call. This CDR3 contains 13 residues. From germline, CDR1 is SGHVS and CDR2 FQNEAQ. Between the trimmed V and J ends, which lost 0 bases and 4 bases, there was a span of 6 bases. The CDR3, as DNA: TGTGCCAGCAGCTTAGCAGGCGCCTATGGCTACACCTTC. Translation gives CASSLAGAYGYTF.

The gene calls are TRBV29-1 and TRBJ2-2; 9 bases fit TRBD1. Germline values: CDR1 SQVTM, CDR2 ANQGSEA. Trimming removed 3 bases from V and 1 base from J; junction bases left unmatched: 0. The CDR3 sequence is 14 residues long. The CDR3 DNA reads as TGCAGCGTTGAGACAGGGGGGAACACCGGGGAGCTGTTTTTT. Protein product: CSVETGGNTGELFF.

V gene TRBV18 combines with J gene TRBJ1-5; maybe TRBD1 (5 bases). Germline-derived CDR1 and CDR2 are KGHSH and LQKENI. V dropped 6 bases and J dropped 1 base, with 10 bases sitting between them. The CDR3 extends over 14 amino acids. CDR3 nucleotides: TGTGCCAGCTCGTTCGGGGGAAGCAATCAGCCCCAGCATTTT. Translated: CASSFGGSNQPQHF.

This clone was found a few times. The chain combines TRBV12-1 with TRBJ2-3; the D segment call TRBD2 is taken from the table without a DNA check. TRBV12-1 is a listed pseudogene. The CDR3 spans 16 residues. CDR3 coding DNA: TGTGCCAGCAGCCCCCGAGGAGCGGGGGGGCCAGATACGCAGTATTTT. It translates to CASSPRGAGGPDTQYF.

V is TRBV27 and J is TRBJ2-6, with D possibly being TRBD1 or TRBD2 (5 bases each). Per germline, CDR1 MNHEY and CDR2 SMNVEV (reference sequence). The V gene lost 7 bases and the J gene lost 0 bases, with 19 bases spanning the gap. There are 18 residues in the CDR3. CDR3 residues: CASKGPPWGNSGANVLTF. In nucleotides, the CDR3 is TGTGCCAGCAAGGGACCCCCTTGGGGGAACTCTGGGGCCAACGTCCTGACTTTC.

The rearrangement uses TRBV5-8 and TRBJ1-5; a weak D match, TRBD1 (5 bases). CDR3 size: 15 residues. Trimming cost V 0 bases and J 7 bases, with 14 bases left between them. Germline V gene data show CDR1 as SGHTS and CDR2 as YDEGEE. The DNA of the CDR3 is TGTGCCAGCAGCTTGGATGCGGACACCTTCCAGCCCCAGCATTTT. Protein: CASSLDADTFQPQHF.

J is TRBJ1-5 and V is TRBV7-2, with D perhaps matching TRBD1 (6 bases). The ends were cut back, 3 bases at V and 5 bases at J, with 11 bases in the middle. Germline values: CDR1 SGHTA, CDR2 FQGNSA. The CDR3 is 14 amino acids. The CDR3 region has the DNA TGTGCCAGCAGCTTCGCAGGGGTCTATCAGCCCCAGCATTTT. Amino acids: CASSFAGVYQPQHF.

The chain uses TRBV4-1 and TRBJ1-4; D perhaps matches TRBD1 (6 bases). The CDR3 is 14 amino acids. V shed 4 bases and J shed 4 bases, with 10 bases lying between them. CDR1 is MGHRA, CDR2 YSYEKL, per germline. The CDR3, as DNA: TGCGCCAGCAGCCGACGACAGGATAATGAAAAACTGTTTTTT. Amino acid sequence: CASSRRQDNEKLFF.

The chain links TRBV9 to TRBJ2-1; 10 bases agree with TRBD2. Germline-derived CDR1 and CDR2 are SGDLS and YYNGEE. The CDR3 is 17 amino acids. J gave up 5 bases and V 4 bases, and 12 bases lay outside the gene matches. The CDR3 region has the DNA TGTGCCAGCAGCTCCCTAGCGGGAGCAACAACACACAATGAGCAGTTCTTC. Its protein product is CASSSLAGATTHNEQFF.

J is TRBJ1-3 and V is TRBV30; D might be TRBD1 (6 bases). In germline, CDR1 is GTSNPN, CDR2 SVGIG (reference sequence). V dropped 6 bases and J dropped 9 bases, with 21 bases sitting between them. The length of the CDR3 is 14 residues. The CDR3 DNA reads TGTGCCTGCACCTCAGGGGAGTCAATCGGCACCATATATTTT. This sequence encodes CACTSGESIGTIYF. The whole variable domain, filled in from reference TRBV30 and TRBJ1-3, reads SQTIHQWPATLVQPVGSPLSLECTVEGTSNPNLYWYRQAAGRGLQLLFYSVGIGQISSEVPQNLSASRPQDRQFILSSKKLLLSDSGFYLCACTSGESIGTIYFGEGSWLTVV.

This clone was found once. V gene TRBV30 combines with J gene TRBJ2-7, with 10 bases that match TRBD2. Germline V gene data show CDR1 as GTSNPN and CDR2 as SVGIG (reference sequence). This CDR3 has 14 residues. Trimming at V came to 5 bases and at J to 4 bases, leaving 8 bases not matched to a gene. This chain's CDR3 is CAWSTSGWRYEQYF. The CDR3 bases are TGTGCCTGGTCGACTAGCGGGTGGCGGTACGAGCAGTACTTC.

This clone was detected once. The chain uses TRBV25-1 and TRBJ1-2; 9 bases fit TRBD1. Germline CDR1 reads MGHDK; CDR2 reads SYGVNS. The CDR3 totals 15 residues. Trimming removed 3 bases from V and 2 bases from J; junction bases left unmatched: 4. The DNA for the CDR3 is TGTGCCAGCAGTGACATCGGACAGGGGAACTATGGCTACACCTTC. Amino acid sequence: CASSDIGQGNYGYTF.

This chain links TRBV7-2 with TRBJ2-1; D unresolved. V gave up 2 bases and J gave up 9 bases, with 5 bases separating them. The CDR3 totals 11 residues. Germline V CDR1 and CDR2: SGHTA, FQGNSA. The CDR3 bases are TGTGCCAGCAGCTTACAATTTGAGCAGTTCTTC. It translates to CASSLQFEQFF.

The chain has TRBV15 and TRBJ2-1, with D uncertain. Germline V lookup: CDR1 LNHNV, CDR2 YYDKDF (reference sequence). Trimming left V 0 bases short and J 6 bases short, with 9 bases between. The CDR3 is 14 amino acids. CDR3 nucleotide sequence: TGTGCCACCAGCAGAGAAGTGAAAACCAATGAGCAGTTCTTC. Its translation is CATSREVKTNEQFF.

This sequence joins TRBV6-1 and TRBJ1-1, with D maybe TRBD1 (6 bases). The V end lost 2 bases, the J end lost 0 bases, and 7 bases lay between the germline ends. Germline CDR1 is MNHNS and CDR2 is SASEGT. This CDR3 has 14 amino acids. CDR3 bases: TGTGCCAGCAGTGAACAGGGGATGAACACTGAAGCTTTCTTT. Translating gives CASSEQGMNTEAFF.

In this sample, this clone turned up a few times. This rearrangement joins TRBV28 to TRBJ1-5; D ambiguous. CDR3 length equals 13 residues. V was trimmed by 3 bases and J by 6 bases, leaving 9 bases between them. Germline V gene sequence: CDR1 MDHEN, CDR2 SYDVKM. The CDR3 sequence: CASSFGWSQPQHF. CDR3 in DNA: TGTGCCAGCAGTTTCGGGTGGAGTCAGCCCCAGCATTTT.

This clone appeared a few times. The chain is built from TRBV5-1 and TRBJ2-3, with TRBD2 identical over 10 bases. From germline, CDR1 is SGHRS and CDR2 YFSETQ. With V trimmed by 0 bases and J by 4 bases, 5 bases remained unmatched. The CDR3 is made up of 16 amino acids. This CDR3 is CASSLVVAGGADTQYF. The CDR3 DNA reads as TGCGCCAGCAGCTTGGTCGTAGCGGGAGGTGCAGATACGCAGTATTTT. Full variable domain (outside the CDR3, taken from reference TRBV5-1 and TRBJ2-3): KAGVTQTPRYLIKTRGQQVTLSCSPISGHRSVSWYQQTPGQGLQFLFEYFSETQRNKGNFPGRFSGRQFSNSRSEMNVSTLELGDSALYLCASSLVVAGGADTQYFGPGTRLTVL.

The V and J genes are TRBV7-9 and TRBJ2-3, with 9 bases matching TRBD2. The germline V gene has CDR1 SEHNR and CDR2 FQNEAQ (reference sequence). The V segment lost 5 bases and the J segment 4 bases; nucleotides outside the gene matches: 7. CDR3 length equals 15 residues. The CDR3 spells CASSARTSVPDTQYF. The DNA for the CDR3 is TGTGCCAGCAGCGCCCGGACTAGCGTCCCAGATACGCAGTATTTT. Drawing the rest from reference TRBV7-9 and TRBJ2-3, the complete variable domain is DTGVSQNPRHKITKRGQNVTFRCDPISEHNRLYWYRQTLGQGPEFLTYFQNEAQLEKSRLLSDRFSAERPKGSFSTLEIQRTEQGDSAMYLCASSARTSVPDTQYFGPGTRLTVL.

The CDR3 loop is CASSLRVAYEQYF. Written as DNA, the CDR3 is TGCGCCAGCAGCCTTCGGGTCGCCTACGAGCAGTACTTC. V gene TRBV5-1 combines with J gene TRBJ2-7; no clear D gene. Germline-derived CDR1 and CDR2 are SGHRS and YFSETQ. This CDR3 spans 13 amino acids. V was shortened by 4 bases and J by 2 bases, with 10 bases between the two germline ends.

The chain employs TRBV25-1 and TRBJ2-1, with D possibly matching TRBD2 (6 bases). The V gene's germline CDR1 is MGHDK and CDR2 SYGVNS. The V end was cut by 8 bases, the J end by 8 bases, with 25 bases between. The CDR3 length is 16 residues. The CDR3 nucleotides are TGTGCCAGCCTAGCCTTCGGGAGTATGAGTATGGATGAGCAGTTCTTC. Amino acids: CASLAFGSMSMDEQFF.

There are a few counts of this clone. This chain links TRBV5-4 with TRBJ1-1; D perhaps matches TRBD1 (5 bases). V was trimmed by 4 bases and J by 5 bases, leaving 15 bases between them. Germline V gene data show CDR1 as SGHNT and CDR2 as YYREEE (reference sequence). This CDR3 is 14 amino acids long. The chain's CDR3 is CASSPDWEGTEAFF. The CDR3 DNA sequence: TGTGCCAGCAGCCCAGACTGGGAGGGGACTGAAGCTTTCTTT.

The J gene is TRBJ2-7, the V gene TRBV4-2, with 11 bases lining up with TRBD2. Germline CDR1 and CDR2: LGHNA and YNFKEQ. Trimming cost V 0 bases and J 9 bases; bases outside gene matches: 10. CDR3 length: 16 residues. As DNA, the CDR3 is TGTGCCAGCAGCCAAGAGGTCCTAGCGGGAGGCGGGGGGCAGTACTTC. Protein product: CASSQEVLAGGGGQYF.

The chain employs TRBV7-2 and TRBJ2-5, with D possibly TRBD2 on 7 matching bases. The CDR3 runs 14 residues. CDR1 SGHTA and CDR2 FQGNSA come from the germline V gene. Between the trimmed V and J ends, which lost 5 bases and 5 bases, there was a span of 15 bases. The CDR3 reads CASSKPRGAETQYF. The DNA of the CDR3 is TGTGCCAGCAGCAAACCCCGGGGGGCCGAGACCCAGTACTTC.

The table lists this clone with a few counts. V and J are TRBV2 and TRBJ1-5; D not certain. CDR3 length: 13 residues. Between the trimmed V and J ends, which lost 7 bases and 2 bases, there was a span of 9 bases. CDR1 SNHLY and CDR2 FYNNEI come from the germline V gene. CDR3 sequence reads: CASTGERNQPQHF. The CDR3 DNA is TGTGCCAGCACCGGAGAGCGCAATCAGCCCCAGCATTTT.

The CDR3 nucleotides read TGTGCCAGCAGCGTAGTTAGTAGGGGCGATGAGCAGTTCTTC. Translation gives CASSVVSRGDEQFF. The chain couples TRBV9 to TRBJ2-1; D may be TRBD1 (5 bases). V was trimmed by 0 bases and J by 8 bases, leaving 12 bases between them. Germline V gene data show CDR1 as SGDLS and CDR2 as YYNGEE. This CDR3 spans 14 amino acids.

This chain links TRBV5-4 with TRBJ2-5; D gene ambiguous. CDR1 and CDR2 (germline): SGHNT, YYREEE (reference sequence). The CDR3 covers 13 residues. Trimming pared 4 bases from V and 3 bases from J, leaving 10 bases between. Here the CDR3 DNA reads TGTGCCAGCAGCCCGGGCACTGAAGAGACCCAGTACTTC. Translated, it gives CASSPGTEETQYF.

The chain combines TRBV9 with TRBJ2-7, with TRBD1 identical over 7 bases. This CDR3 has 14 residues. CDR1 and CDR2 (germline): SGDLS, YYNGEE. J was trimmed by 2 bases and V by 2 bases; bases with no gene match: 4. This CDR3 is CASSVGDSAYEQYF. CDR3 in DNA: TGTGCCAGCAGCGTGGGGGACAGTGCCTACGAGCAGTACTTC.